This T cell receptor (beta chain) was captured by sequencing in a study of blood T cell repertoires in COVID-19. For the study at large: Sites in the United States, Italy and Spain provided acute and convalescent COVID-19 samples. PBMCs, B-cell-depleted T cells, or T cells were the source of the cDNA or gDNA that made up the material.

The V end lost 1 base, the J end lost 0 bases, and 7 bases lay between the germline ends. This CDR3 spans 15 amino acids. Germline V CDR1 and CDR2: SGHTA, FQGNSA. In the original workflow: It was from reference gene primer amplification that nucleated cell counts were estimated. Clones were read by immunoSEQ multiplex PCR, and TCRdb kept only the in-frame ones, dropping some. The V and J calls and the clone size are those of that table, but D and trimming were determined from the DNA. Found here are a few hundred thousand clones, around four fifths of them singletons; the top ten hold roughly 2%. About this clone itself: Different DNA sequences within this sample yield the same CDR3.

The source material was peripheral blood. The source is a man aged 30 to 39 who had recovered from COVID-19. The rearrangement links TRBV7-2 to TRBJ2-1; no reliable D call. In nucleotides, the CDR3 is TGTGCCAGCAGCTTAGACCCGAGCTCCTACAATGAGCAGTTCTTC. This encodes CASSLDPSSYNEQFF.